These T cell receptor beta chains were read from a single sample in a study of human T cells and chemical hapten exposure. MiXCR, run by TCRdb on the RACE reads, gives a single entry per CDR3 protein. Of tens of thousands of distinct CDR3 sequences in the sample, roughly a tenth were seen once. The sequencing here drew on whole blood, taken in connection with sensitization to the hapten diphenylcyclopropenone (DPC). These receptors all come from a man aged 40-49 years with alopecia areata. Some clones in this sample may be carry-over from other donors' samples. Each CDR3 is given with its conserved first and last residue. The D gene is left open where the match is weak. Some rows mark clone size as missing; the rest say once, few, many or name a class of expanded clone.

J gene,clone size,V gene,D gene,CDR3 DNA,CDR3 protein
TRBJ1-1,few,TRBV18,-,TGTGCCAGCTCACCACCTAAGGGCGCCACTGAAGCTTTCTTT,CASSPPKGATEAFF
TRBJ2-3,-,TRBV7-2,-,TGTGCCAGCAGCTTACGCGGCCGCACAGATACGCAGTATTTT,CASSLRGRTDTQYF
TRBJ1-6,-,TRBV28,-,TGTGCCAGCAGTTTCGCATCCGGACAAAATAATTCACCCCTCCACTTT,CASSFASGQNNSPLHF
TRBJ1-4,-,TRBV7-8,-,TGTGCCAGCAGCCAGCTGGGGGGCTCCGTTGAAAAACTGTTTTTT,CASSQLGGSVEKLFF
TRBJ1-1,few,TRBV30,-,TGTGCCTGGAGTGTGGGAAGGGTCACTGAAGCTTTCTTT,CAWSVGRVTEAFF
TRBJ1-1,many,TRBV3-1,-,TGTGCCAGCAGCCAAGACCGGGACACTGAAGCTTTCTTT,CASSQDRDTEAFF
TRBJ2-7,few,TRBV7-2,-,TGTGCCAGCAGCTTTCCACTACGGACCATTGGGGAGCAGTACTTC,CASSFPLRTIGEQYF
TRBJ2-7,-,TRBV20-1,-,TGCAGTGCTCTCGCCAGCAGGGGTAGCTACGAGCAGTACTTC,CSALASRGSYEQYF
TRBJ1-1,-,TRBV20-1,TRBD1,TGCAGTGCTACCGGACAGGCGAACACTGAAGCTTTCTTT,CSATGQANTEAFF
TRBJ2-7,many,TRBV29-1,TRBD2,TGCAGCGTTGAAGGCACTAGCGGGAGGGCCTACGAGCAGTACTTC,CSVEGTSGRAYEQYF
TRBJ2-2,-,TRBV4-2,-,TGTGCCAGCAGCCAAGATATGCGGCTACCCACCACCGGGGAGCTGTTTTTT,CASSQDMRLPTTGELFF
TRBJ2-3,-,TRBV29-1,-,TGCAGCGTTGGGTGGCTCAGCACAGATACGCAGTATTTT,CSVGWLSTDTQYF
TRBJ2-7,-,TRBV6-5,-,TGTGCCAGCAGGGGGGCGTTAGACGAGCAGTACTTC,CASRGALDEQYF
TRBJ1-1,many,TRBV5-1,-,TGCGCCAGCAGCTTGGGGGCAGCAAACACTGAAGCTTTCTTT,CASSLGAANTEAFF
TRBJ1-1,few,TRBV28,-,TGTGCCAGCAGTTCCACGGCCACAGGGATTTATGCTTTCTTT,CASSSTATGIYAFF
TRBJ2-3,-,TRBV6-1,-,TGTGCCAGCAGTCGGGACTTCACAGATACGCAGTATTTT,CASSRDFTDTQYF
TRBJ2-1,-,TRBV9,TRBD2,TGTGCCAGCAGCGTAGATTATTTGTCTAGCGGGAGATCGAGCTCCTACAATGAGCAGTTCTTC,CASSVDYLSSGRSSSYNEQFF
TRBJ2-3,few,TRBV7-2,TRBD2,TGTGCCAGCAGCCAGGAGGCTAGCGGGTCATATACGCAGTATTTT,CASSQEASGSYTQYF
TRBJ1-1,few,TRBV11-2,TRBD1,TGTGCCAGCAGCCACCGGGACAGGGTATCCACTGAAGCTTTCTTT,CASSHRDRVSTEAFF
TRBJ1-2,few,TRBV6-2/TRBV6-3,-,TGTGCCAGCAGTCAGAGGAACTATGGCTACACCTTC,CASSQRNYGYTF
TRBJ1-4,-,TRBV25-1,-,TGTGCCAGCAGTGAAAAAAAGGCGGGGCGGACTAATGAAAAACTGTTTTTT,CASSEKKAGRTNEKLFF
TRBJ1-5,many,TRBV15,-,TGTGCCACCACTTCAAGGCCAAACGGGAATCAGCCCCAGCATTTT,CATTSRPNGNQPQHF
TRBJ2-1,few,TRBV30,TRBD2,TGTGCCTGGAGTGTCGTAGCGGGAGGGGCCAATGAGCAGTTCTTC,CAWSVVAGGANEQFF
TRBJ1-5,-,TRBV12-3/TRBV12-4,-,TGTGCCAGCAGGGCGAGGTCGGGGAGCAATCAGCCCCAGCATTTT,CASRARSGSNQPQHF
TRBJ2-7,few,TRBV7-2,TRBD1,TGTGCCAGCAGCCCCGGGACAGGGTCGATCGAGCAGTACTTC,CASSPGTGSIEQYF
TRBJ2-5,few,TRBV28,-,TGTGCCAGCAGTTTGGAGGGACAAGAGACCCAGTACTTC,CASSLEGQETQYF
TRBJ1-1,few,TRBV12-3/TRBV12-4,-,TGTGCCAGCAGTTTGCACCGGGTGAACACTGAAGCTTTCTTT,CASSLHRVNTEAFF
TRBJ2-3,once,TRBV28,TRBD2,TGTGCCAGCAGTTTAAGCGGGGCCCCAGATACGCAGTATTTT,CASSLSGAPDTQYF
TRBJ2-3,-,TRBV7-2,-,TGTGCCAGCAGCTACCCCCTAGATACGCAGTATTTT,CASSYPLDTQYF
TRBJ1-2,few,TRBV28,TRBD1,TGTGCCAGCAGTTTTGACAGGGGGCTGGGCTACACCTTC,CASSFDRGLGYTF
TRBJ2-1,many,TRBV19,TRBD1,TGTGCCAGTAGTATAGGCCGGACAGGGCGACCTTACAATGAGCAGTTCTTC,CASSIGRTGRPYNEQFF
TRBJ1-2,many,TRBV20-1,-,TGCAGTGCCTTATTAGGTGGGAGCGACTATGGCTACACCTTC,CSALLGGSDYGYTF
TRBJ2-7,many,TRBV2,-,TGTGCCAGCAGTGTGCAGGGTCCCCACGAGCAGTACTTC,CASSVQGPHEQYF
TRBJ2-1,few,TRBV7-2,TRBD2,TGTGCCAGCAGCTCAACTCCCGGGACTAGCGGATACAATGAGCAGTTCTTC,CASSSTPGTSGYNEQFF
TRBJ2-3,-,TRBV18,-,TGTGCCAGCTCACCCTCTACTGGGACTCTCGTCGATACGCAGTATTTT,CASSPSTGTLVDTQYF
TRBJ2-2,-,TRBV5-6,TRBD2,TGTGCCAGCACACCGGGACTAGCGGATATCGCGAACACCGGGGAGCTGTTTTTT,CASTPGLADIANTGELFF
TRBJ2-5,-,TRBV6-2/TRBV6-3,TRBD2,TGTGCCAGCAGTTACGTGACTAGCGGGAGGGCCATTGAGACCCAGTACTTC,CASSYVTSGRAIETQYF
TRBJ2-3,many,TRBV6-2/TRBV6-3,-,TGTGCCAGCAGCAGAGCCCCGCCGGCGCAGTATTTT,CASSRAPPAQYF
TRBJ1-1,many,TRBV5-1,-,TGCGCCAGCAGCTTGGCGCAGGCGAACACTGAAGCTTTCTTT,CASSLAQANTEAFF